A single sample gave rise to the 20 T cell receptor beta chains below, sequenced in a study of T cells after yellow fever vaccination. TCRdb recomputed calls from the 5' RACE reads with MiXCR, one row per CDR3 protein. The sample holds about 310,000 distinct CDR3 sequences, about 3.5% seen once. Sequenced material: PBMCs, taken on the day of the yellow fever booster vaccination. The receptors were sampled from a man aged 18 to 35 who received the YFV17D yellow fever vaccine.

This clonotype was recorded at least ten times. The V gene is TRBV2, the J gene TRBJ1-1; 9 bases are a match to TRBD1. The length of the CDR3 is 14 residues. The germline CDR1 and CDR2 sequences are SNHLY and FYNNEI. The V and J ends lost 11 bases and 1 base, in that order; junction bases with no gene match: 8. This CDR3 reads CAGQGIGRNTEAFF. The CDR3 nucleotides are TGTGCCGGACAGGGGATCGGTAGGAACACTGAAGCTTTCTTT. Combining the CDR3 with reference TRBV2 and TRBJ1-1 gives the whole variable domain EPEVTQTPSHQVTQMGQEVILRCVPISNHLYFYWYRQILGQKVEFLVSFYNNEISEKSEIFDDQFSVERPDGSNFTLKIRSTKLEDSAMYFCAGQGIGRNTEAFFGQGTRLTVV.

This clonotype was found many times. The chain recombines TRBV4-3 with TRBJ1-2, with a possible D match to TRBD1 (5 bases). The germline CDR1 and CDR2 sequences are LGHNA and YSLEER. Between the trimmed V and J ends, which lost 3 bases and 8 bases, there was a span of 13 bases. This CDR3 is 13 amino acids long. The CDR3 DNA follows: TGCGCCAGCAGCCAGATGGGGGGGTACGGCTACACCTTC. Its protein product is CASSQMGGYGYTF.

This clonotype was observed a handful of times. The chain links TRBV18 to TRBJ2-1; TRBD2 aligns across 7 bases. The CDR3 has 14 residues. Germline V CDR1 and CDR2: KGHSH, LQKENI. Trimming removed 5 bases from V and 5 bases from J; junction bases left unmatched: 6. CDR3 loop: CASSESAGNNEQFF. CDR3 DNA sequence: TGTGCCAGCTCAGAGTCAGCGGGGAACAATGAGCAGTTCTTC.

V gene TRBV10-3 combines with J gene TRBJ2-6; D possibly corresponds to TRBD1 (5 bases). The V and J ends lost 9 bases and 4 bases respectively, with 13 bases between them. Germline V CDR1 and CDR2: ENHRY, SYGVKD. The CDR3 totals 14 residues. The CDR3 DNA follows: TGTGCCATAGCAACAGGTTACGGGGCCAACGTCCTGACTTTC. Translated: CAIATGYGANVLTF.

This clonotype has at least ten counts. CDR3 sequence (DNA): TGCGCCAGCAGCGCCTTGACTGGGGACGGGGAGCTGTTTTTT. Its protein is CASSALTGDGELFF. V and J are TRBV5-1 and TRBJ2-2, with D hard to call. The CDR3 sequence is 14 residues long. With 4 bases removed from V and 7 bases from J, the gap between germline ends came to 14 bases. Germline V CDR1 and CDR2: SGHRS, YFSETQ.

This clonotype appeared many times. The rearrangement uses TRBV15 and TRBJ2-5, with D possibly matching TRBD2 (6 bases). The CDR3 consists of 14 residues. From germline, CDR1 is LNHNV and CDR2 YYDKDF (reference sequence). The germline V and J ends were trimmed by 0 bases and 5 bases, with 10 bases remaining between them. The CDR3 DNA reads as TGTGCCACCAGCAGAGAACTAGCACGGGAGACCCAGTACTTC. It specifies CATSRELARETQYF. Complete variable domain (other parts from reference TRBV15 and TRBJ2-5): DAMVIQNPRYQVTQFGKPVTLSCSQTLNHNVMYWYQQKSSQAPKLLFHYYDKDFNNEADTPDNFQSRRPNTSFCFLDIRSPGLGDTAMYLCATSRELARETQYFGPGTRLLVL.

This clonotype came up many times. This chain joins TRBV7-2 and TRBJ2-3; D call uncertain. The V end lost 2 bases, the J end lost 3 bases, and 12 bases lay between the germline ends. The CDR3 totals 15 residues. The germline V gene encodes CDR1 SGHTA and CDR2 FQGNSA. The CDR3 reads CASSLSSRATDTQYF. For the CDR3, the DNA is TGTGCCAGCAGCTTAAGTTCAAGGGCAACAGATACGCAGTATTTT.

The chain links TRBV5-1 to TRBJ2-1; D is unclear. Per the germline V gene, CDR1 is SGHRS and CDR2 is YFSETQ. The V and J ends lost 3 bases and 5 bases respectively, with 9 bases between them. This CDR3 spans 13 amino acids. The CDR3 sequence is CASSYGRDNEQFF. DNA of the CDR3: TGCGCCAGCAGCTACGGCCGAGACAATGAGCAGTTCTTC.

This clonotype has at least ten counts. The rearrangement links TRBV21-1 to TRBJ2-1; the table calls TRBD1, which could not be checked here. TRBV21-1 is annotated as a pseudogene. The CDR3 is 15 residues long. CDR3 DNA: TGTGCCAGCAGCAAATGGTCCGGGGAGGACAATGAGCAGTTCTTC. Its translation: CASSKWSGEDNEQFF.

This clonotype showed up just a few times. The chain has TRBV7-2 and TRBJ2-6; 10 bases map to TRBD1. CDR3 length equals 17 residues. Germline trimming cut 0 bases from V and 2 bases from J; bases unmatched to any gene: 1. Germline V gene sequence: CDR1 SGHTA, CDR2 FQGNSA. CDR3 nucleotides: TGTGCCAGCAGCTTAGCCGGGACAGGGGCTGGGGCCAACGTCCTGACTTTC. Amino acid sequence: CASSLAGTGAGANVLTF. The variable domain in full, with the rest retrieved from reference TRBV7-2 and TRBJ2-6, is GAGVSQSPSNKVTEKGKDVELRCDPISGHTALYWYRQSLGQGLEFLIYFQGNSAPDKSGLPSDRFSAERTGGSVSTLTIQRTQQEDSAVYLCASSLAGTGAGANVLTFGAGSRLTVL.

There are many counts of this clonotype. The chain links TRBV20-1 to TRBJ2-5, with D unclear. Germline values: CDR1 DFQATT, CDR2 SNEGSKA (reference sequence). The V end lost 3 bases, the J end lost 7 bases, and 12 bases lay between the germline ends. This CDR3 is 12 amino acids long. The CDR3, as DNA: TGCAGTGCTAGTGATACGCCGTGGACCCAGTACTTC. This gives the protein CSASDTPWTQYF.

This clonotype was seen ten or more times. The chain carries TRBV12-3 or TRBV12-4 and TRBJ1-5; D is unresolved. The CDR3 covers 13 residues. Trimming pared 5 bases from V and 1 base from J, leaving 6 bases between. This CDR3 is CASSTESNQPQHF. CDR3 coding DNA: TGTGCCAGCAGTACCGAGAGCAATCAGCCCCAGCATTTT.

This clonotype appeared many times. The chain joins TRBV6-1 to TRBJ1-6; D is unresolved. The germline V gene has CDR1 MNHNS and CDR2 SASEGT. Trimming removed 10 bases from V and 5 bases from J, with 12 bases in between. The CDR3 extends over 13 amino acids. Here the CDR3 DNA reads TGTGCCACAAAGGAACAGAATAATTCACCCCTCCACTTT. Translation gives CATKEQNNSPLHF.

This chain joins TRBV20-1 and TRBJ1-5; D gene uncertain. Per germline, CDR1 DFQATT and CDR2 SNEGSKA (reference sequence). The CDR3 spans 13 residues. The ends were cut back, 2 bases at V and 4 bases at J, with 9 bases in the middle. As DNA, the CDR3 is TGCAGTGCTAGATTCGAGGGTAATCAGCCCCAGCATTTT. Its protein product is CSARFEGNQPQHF.

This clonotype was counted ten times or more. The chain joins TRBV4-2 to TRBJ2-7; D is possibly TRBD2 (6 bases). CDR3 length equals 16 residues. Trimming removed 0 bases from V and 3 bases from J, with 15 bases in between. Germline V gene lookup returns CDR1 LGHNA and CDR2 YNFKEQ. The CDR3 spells CASSQEVGGAHYEQYF. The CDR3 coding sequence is TGTGCCAGCAGCCAAGAGGTGGGGGGAGCCCACTACGAGCAGTACTTC.

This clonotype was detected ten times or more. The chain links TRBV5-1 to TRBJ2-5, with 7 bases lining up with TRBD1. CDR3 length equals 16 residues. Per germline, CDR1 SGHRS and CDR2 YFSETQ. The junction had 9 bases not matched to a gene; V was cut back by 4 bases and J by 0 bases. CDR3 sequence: CASSQLPGQNQETQYF. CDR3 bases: TGCGCCAGCAGCCAACTACCGGGACAGAACCAAGAGACCCAGTACTTC. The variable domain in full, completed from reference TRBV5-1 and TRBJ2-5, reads KAGVTQTPRYLIKTRGQQVTLSCSPISGHRSVSWYQQTPGQGLQFLFEYFSETQRNKGNFPGRFSGRQFSNSRSEMNVSTLELGDSALYLCASSQLPGQNQETQYFGPGTRLLVL.

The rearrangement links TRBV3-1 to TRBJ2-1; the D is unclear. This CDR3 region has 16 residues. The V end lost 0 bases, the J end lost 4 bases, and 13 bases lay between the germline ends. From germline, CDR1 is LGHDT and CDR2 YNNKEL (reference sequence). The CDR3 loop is CASSQESSAQYNEQFF. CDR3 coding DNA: TGTGCCAGCAGCCAAGAGTCGTCGGCCCAATACAATGAGCAGTTCTTC.

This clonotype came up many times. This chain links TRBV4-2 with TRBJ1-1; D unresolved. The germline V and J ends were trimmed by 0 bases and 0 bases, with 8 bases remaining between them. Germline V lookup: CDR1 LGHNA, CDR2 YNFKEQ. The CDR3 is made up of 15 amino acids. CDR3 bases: TGTGCCAGCAGCCAAGACAGCCACTTGAACACTGAAGCTTTCTTT. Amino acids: CASSQDSHLNTEAFF.

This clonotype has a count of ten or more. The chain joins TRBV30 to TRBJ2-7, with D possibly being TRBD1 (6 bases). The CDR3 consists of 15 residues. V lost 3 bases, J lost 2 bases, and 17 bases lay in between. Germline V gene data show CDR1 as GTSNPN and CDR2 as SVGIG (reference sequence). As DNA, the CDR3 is TGTGCCTGGAGGGCGAGGGGGATTGGCCCCTACGAGCAGTACTTC. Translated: CAWRARGIGPYEQYF.

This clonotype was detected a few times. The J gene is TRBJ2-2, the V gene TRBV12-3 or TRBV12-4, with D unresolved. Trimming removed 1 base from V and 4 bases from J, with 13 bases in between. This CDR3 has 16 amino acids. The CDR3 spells CASSLGEGLRTGELFF. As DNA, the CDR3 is TGTGCCAGCAGTTTAGGTGAAGGCCTTCGCACCGGGGAGCTGTTTTTT.